A single sample gave rise to the 13 T cell receptor beta chains below, sequenced in a study of shared clonotypes between healthy human individuals. TCRdb's copy holds only in-frame clones and misses some; the assay was immunoSEQ multiplex PCR. This sample has approximately 1,500,000 clones, with around 98% found just once. Material: naive CD4+ T cells sorted from blood. As for subset: CD45RA+ positively selected. The receptors come from a man aged 25-40 years in good health.

The chain recombines TRBV19 with TRBJ1-5, with a possible D match to TRBD1 (6 bases). Germline V gives CDR1 LNHDA, CDR2 SQIVND (reference sequence). The V end was cut by 8 bases, the J end by 4 bases, with 12 bases between. There are 13 residues in the CDR3. This CDR3 is CASHGGHNQPQHF. CDR3 nucleotide sequence: TGTGCCAGTCATGGGGGCCATAATCAGCCCCAGCATTTT.

The chain joins TRBV2 to TRBJ2-7, with 7 positions matching TRBD1. The CDR3 is made up of 15 amino acids. Germline V gives CDR1 SNHLY, CDR2 FYNNEI. V lost 6 bases to trimming and J lost 0 bases; unmatched junction nucleotides: 8. The CDR3 protein is CASSPMGQISYEQYF. The CDR3 region has the DNA TGTGCCAGCAGCCCTATGGGACAGATCTCCTACGAGCAGTACTTC.

V usage is TRBV29-1 and J usage is TRBJ2-1; 10 positions agree with TRBD1. Per germline, CDR1 SQVTM and CDR2 ANQGSEA. The CDR3 covers 14 residues. The trim removed 5 bases at V and 5 bases at J, leaving 6 bases unmatched. DNA for the CDR3: TGCAGCGTTCGGGACAGGGGATGGGACAATGAGCAGTTCTTC. Amino acid sequence: CSVRDRGWDNEQFF.

V gene TRBV28 combines with J gene TRBJ2-2; a weak D match, TRBD1 (6 bases). CDR1 is MDHEN and CDR2 is SYDVKM in the germline V gene. The V end was cut by 6 bases, the J end by 0 bases, with 17 bases between. The CDR3 length is 17 residues. The CDR3 loop is CASRLTPGHPNTGELFF. DNA of the CDR3: TGTGCCAGCAGATTGACCCCGGGACACCCGAACACCGGGGAGCTGTTTTTT.

The rearrangement uses TRBV2 and TRBJ2-1; 7 nucleotides agree with TRBD2. V was clipped by 7 bases and J by 1 base; unmatched bases: 4. Looked up from germline, CDR1 is SNHLY and CDR2 is FYNNEI. CDR3 size: 14 residues. The CDR3 sequence is CASTGLVSYNEQFF. DNA of the CDR3: TGTGCCAGCACCGGACTAGTATCCTACAATGAGCAGTTCTTC.

The rearrangement links TRBV27 to TRBJ1-4, with a possible D match to TRBD1 (5 bases). Germline lookup yields CDR1 MNHEY and CDR2 SMNVEV (reference sequence). The V gene lost 5 bases and the J gene lost 5 bases, with 24 bases spanning the gap. The CDR3 extends over 18 amino acids. In DNA form, the CDR3 reads TGTGCCAGCAGTCAATCGCGATGGGCCGTCGCAGGGAATGAAAAACTGTTTTTT. Its protein product is CASSQSRWAVAGNEKLFF.

In DNA, the CDR3 is TGTGCCAGCAGTGCGGGGTTGGGGGCTGAAGCTTTCTTT. Protein sequence: CASSAGLGAEAFF. The gene calls are TRBV6-4 and TRBJ1-1, with a possible D match to TRBD1 (5 bases). The germline gives CDR1 MRHNA, CDR2 SNTAGT. The CDR3 is 13 residues long. V gave up 4 bases and J gave up 6 bases, with 12 bases separating them.

The V call is TRBV6-1, the J call TRBJ2-5, with 12 bases lining up with TRBD2. V was pared by 4 bases and J by 3 bases, with 6 bases of the junction left unmatched. The CDR3 runs 16 residues. Germline assignment: CDR1 MNHNS and CDR2 SASEGT. CDR3 in DNA: TGTGCCAGCAGTGCGCCCCGGACTAGCGGGAAAGAGACCCAGTACTTC. The encoded protein is CASSAPRTSGKETQYF.

The chain carries TRBV9 and TRBJ2-1; perhaps D is TRBD1 or TRBD2 (5 bases each). CDR3 length: 14 residues. Germline assignment: CDR1 SGDLS and CDR2 YYNGEE. V was clipped by 1 base and J by 3 bases, with 8 bases between them. CDR3 bases: TGTGCCAGCAGCGTAATGGGGGACTACAATGAGCAGTTCTTC. This codes for CASSVMGDYNEQFF.

This chain uses TRBV5-1 with TRBJ2-2; D is unclear. The germline gives CDR1 SGHRS, CDR2 YFSETQ. V was cut by 5 bases and J by 4 bases, with 9 bases left in between. CDR3 size: 13 residues. CDR3 residues: CASRLDFTGELFF. DNA for the CDR3: TGCGCCAGCAGGTTAGACTTCACCGGGGAGCTGTTTTTT.

J is TRBJ2-7 and V is TRBV6-1; tentatively, D is TRBD1 (5 bases). The CDR3 is 10 amino acids. Germline V gene sequence: CDR1 MNHNS, CDR2 SASEGT. V was pared by 6 bases and J by 7 bases, with 7 bases between. In DNA form, the CDR3 reads TGTGCCAGCAGGGGGCGGGAGCAGTACTTC. As protein: CASRGREQYF.

The chain has TRBV5-4 and TRBJ1-1; D call uncertain. The germline CDR1 and CDR2 sequences are SGHNT and YYREEE (reference sequence). V was trimmed by 0 bases and J by 0 bases, leaving 9 bases between them. The CDR3 totals 15 residues. Here the CDR3 DNA reads TGTGCCAGCAGCTTGGAGCCCACGGTGAACACTGAAGCTTTCTTT. As protein: CASSLEPTVNTEAFF.

The J gene is TRBJ2-4, the V gene TRBV5-4, with 10 bases matching TRBD2. CDR1 and CDR2 (germline): SGHNT, YYREEE (reference sequence). This CDR3 contains 16 residues. V shed 4 bases and J 0 bases; nucleotides not matched to a gene: 4. CDR3 nucleotides: TGTGCCAGCAGCCTAGCGGGGGAACTAGCCAAAAACATTCAGTACTTC. Amino acid sequence: CASSLAGELAKNIQYF. Full variable domain (remainder filled in from reference TRBV5-4 and TRBJ2-4): ETGVTQSPTHLIKTRGQQVTLRCSSQSGHNTVSWYQQALGQGPQFIFQYYREEENGRGNFPPRFSGLQFPNYSSELNVNALELDDSALYLCASSLAGELAKNIQYFGAGTRLSVL.